This TCR beta chain came from a study of control samples from healthy donors and cancer patients. The germline V gene encodes CDR1 MNHEY and CDR2 SVGAGI. V lost 6 bases and J 4 bases, leaving 12 bases between the germline ends. This CDR3 region has 13 residues. Here immunoSEQ multiplex PCR was the method, and the copy in TCRdb shows in-frame clones only, minus some. This sample carries about 73,000 clones, approximately 89% of them seen once, and the ten largest clones take under 20%. The TCR comes from a man in his 60s with lung cancer. Sequenced sample: PBMCs. J is TRBJ2-5 and V is TRBV6-5, with D hard to call. The CDR3 sequence: CASSGIYRETQYF. As DNA, the CDR3 is TGTGCCAGCAGCGGCATCTACAGAGAGACCCAGTACTTC.